A single sample gave rise to the 3 T cell receptor beta chains below, sequenced in a study of blood T cell repertoires in COVID-19. Here immunoSEQ multiplex PCR was the method, and the copy in TCRdb shows in-frame clones only, minus some. The data show around 78,000 clones, with 70% to 90% seen just once and 9.5% to 13% held by the top ten. Material: peripheral blood. These receptors all stem from a man aged 65 to 79 with active or convalescent COVID-19.

This clone turned up a few times. The rearrangement links TRBV25-1 to TRBJ2-2, with a weak D call TRBD2 (6 bases). This CDR3 comprises 14 residues. Deletions cut 4 bases from V and 6 bases from J, with 12 bases between. Per germline, CDR1 MGHDK and CDR2 SYGVNS. CDR3 DNA: TGTGCCAGCAGTGGAGCGGAGGGGCCCGGGGAGCTGTTTTTT. Protein product: CASSGAEGPGELFF. The full variable domain, rest sourced from reference TRBV25-1 and TRBJ2-2, is EADIYQTPRYLVIGTGKKITLECSQTMGHDKMYWYQQDPGMELHLIHYSYGVNSTEKGDLSSESTVSRIRTEHFPLTLESARPSHTSQYLCASSGAEGPGELFFGEGSRLTVL.

This clone was seen a handful of times. The CDR3 spells CASSSTGGSQPQHF. CDR3 nucleotide sequence: TGTGCCAGCAGCTCAACAGGGGGTAGCCAGCCCCAGCATTTT. V and J are TRBV7-2 and TRBJ1-5, with 8 bases identical to TRBD1. J was trimmed by 7 bases and V by 4 bases; bases with no gene match: 6. Germline V gene data show CDR1 as SGHTA and CDR2 as FQGNSA. This CDR3 comprises 14 residues. Full variable domain (rest looked up from reference TRBV7-2 and TRBJ1-5): GAGVSQSPSNKVTEKGKDVELRCDPISGHTALYWYRQSLGQGLEFLIYFQGNSAPDKSGLPSDRFSAERTGGSVSTLTIQRTQQEDSAVYLCASSSTGGSQPQHFGDGTRLSIL.

V usage is TRBV9 and J usage is TRBJ1-1; D uncertain. The CDR3 spans 15 residues. Germline CDR1 reads SGDLS; CDR2 reads YYNGEE. The germline V and J ends were trimmed by 4 bases and 3 bases, with 16 bases remaining between them. In DNA form, the CDR3 reads TGTGCCAGCAGCTCCCTTCCGGAGGGTCACACTGAAGCTTTCTTT. Protein: CASSSLPEGHTEAFF.